This T cell receptor (beta chain) was identified in a study of T cell repertoires in cytomegalovirus infection. About the study: An indication of both CMV infection and matching HLA type came from public TCR beta signatures. Notes on the study in general: There were carriers of CMV plus the relevant HLA, and cumulative public TCR beta family frequency identified them. What dominated the ex vivo response were HLA-C-restricted CMV-specific TCR beta clonotypes.

The CDR3 contains 17 residues. Per germline, CDR1 SGHAT and CDR2 FQNNGV. After removal of 1 base from V and 2 bases from J, the junction contained 7 bases not matched to a gene. TCRdb reprocessed the reads via MiXCR and lists one record per CDR3 protein. The sample includes roughly 320,000 distinct CDR3 sequences, 9.6% of them seen just once. This clonotype has ten or more counts. Its antigen is not known. The gene calls are TRBV11-2 and TRBJ2-1, with TRBD2 matching over 8 bases. This TCR was recovered from a human donor in good health (CMV status not recorded). Some clones in this sample may be carry-over from other donors' samples. The specimen was PBMCs. In DNA, the CDR3 is TGTGCCAGCAGCTTAGTGGCAGCGGGGGCCCCCTACAATGAGCAGTTCTTC. Translating gives CASSLVAAGAPYNEQFF.